The 28 T cell receptor beta chains reported below all come from one sample, sequenced in a study of shared clonotypes between healthy human individuals. Sequencing used immunoSEQ multiplex PCR; TCRdb keeps in-frame clones, though not all of them. The top ten hold about 0.39% of the sample, which has some 2.3 million clones, just over 90% seen once. The source material was naive CD4+ T cells from PBMCs. Subset of the sample: CD45RA+ positively selected. The receptors shown here come from a young man in good health. Some clones in this sample may be carry-over from other donors' samples.

The CDR3 nucleotides are TGTGCCAGCAGTTACACGCGGGACAGCTACGAGCAGTACTTC. Translation: CASSYTRDSYEQYF. V and J are TRBV6-5 and TRBJ2-7; weak D call: TRBD1 (7 bases). The length of the CDR3 is 14 residues. The V end was cut by 2 bases, the J end by 3 bases, with 11 bases between. Germline-derived CDR1 and CDR2 are MNHEY and SVGAGI.

The V and J genes are TRBV7-9 and TRBJ2-7; tentative D call: TRBD2 (5 bases). From germline, CDR1 is SEHNR and CDR2 FQNEAQ (reference sequence). Trimming took 5 bases from V and 3 from J, leaving 14 bases between them. The CDR3 spans 14 residues. The CDR3 DNA follows: TGTGCCAGCAGCCCTTTAGAGGGCGGCTACGAGCAGTACTTC. This codes for CASSPLEGGYEQYF.

This clone was seen just once. This sequence joins TRBV11-2 and TRBJ2-5; TRBD1 matches 8 bases. CDR3 size: 14 residues. The junction had 7 bases not matched to a gene; V was cut back by 5 bases and J by 5 bases. Germline V gene lookup returns CDR1 SGHAT and CDR2 FQNNGV. This CDR3 is CASSPRGQEETQYF. Written as DNA, the CDR3 is TGTGCCAGCAGCCCCAGGGGGCAAGAGGAGACCCAGTACTTC.

The rearrangement links TRBV6-5 to TRBJ2-2; D may be TRBD1 (6 bases). The length of the CDR3 is 13 residues. The V gene's germline CDR1 is MNHEY and CDR2 SVGAGI. V shed 4 bases and J shed 6 bases, with 9 bases lying between them. CDR3 sequence (DNA): TGTGCCAGCAGTTCAAGGGGGTCCGGGGAGCTGTTTTTT. Amino acid sequence: CASSSRGSGELFF.

The V and J genes are TRBV9 and TRBJ2-3; possible D gene TRBD2, 6 bases. Between the trimmed V and J ends, which lost 0 bases and 3 bases, there was a span of 14 bases. The germline gives CDR1 SGDLS, CDR2 YYNGEE. The CDR3 is 16 amino acids. Here the CDR3 DNA reads TGTGCCAGCAGCGTAGGGGCGGGGAAGGGGACAGATACGCAGTATTTT. Residues: CASSVGAGKGTDTQYF.

The chain employs TRBV25-1 and TRBJ2-3; D is ambiguous. With 0 bases removed from V and 3 bases from J, the gap between germline ends came to 16 bases. The CDR3 has 17 amino acids. Germline CDR1 and CDR2: MGHDK and SYGVNS. CDR3 in amino acids: CASSEYKFLERTDTQYF. CDR3 nucleotide sequence: TGTGCCAGCAGTGAATATAAATTCCTGGAACGAACAGATACGCAGTATTTT.

As for this clone: Within the sample, other DNA sequences also encode this same CDR3. The rearrangement links TRBV5-1 to TRBJ2-5; 11 positions match TRBD2. The CDR3 runs to 14 residues. Germline CDR1 is SGHRS and CDR2 is YFSETQ. V trimming: 4 bases; J trimming: 3 bases; junction bases outside the gene matches: 2. The CDR3 DNA is TGCGCCAGCAGCAGGGGACTAGCGGAAGAGACCCAGTACTTC. Protein: CASSRGLAEETQYF.

The chain is built from TRBV7-8 and TRBJ2-7, with 9 bases lining up with TRBD1. V was pared by 1 base and J by 0 bases, with 7 bases of the junction left unmatched. Germline CDR1 SGHVS, CDR2 FQNEAQ. The CDR3 has 17 amino acids. The CDR3 bases are TGTGCCAGCAGCTTAGTGGTCGGACAGGGGAGCTCCTACGAGCAGTACTTC. Residues: CASSLVVGQGSSYEQYF. The full variable domain, its missing parts supplied by reference TRBV7-8 and TRBJ2-7, is GAGVSQSPRYKVAKRGQDVALRCDPISGHVSLFWYQQALGQGPEFLTYFQNEAQLDKSGLPSDRFFAERPEGSVSTLKIQRTQQEDSAVYLCASSLVVGQGSSYEQYFGPGTRLTVT.

This chain joins TRBV28 and TRBJ2-7, with 9 bases identical to TRBD1. V was pared by 5 bases and J by 6 bases, with 11 bases of the junction left unmatched. In germline, CDR1 is MDHEN, CDR2 SYDVKM. The length of the CDR3 is 15 residues. CDR3 protein: CASSPPPGQGGEQYF. In DNA, the CDR3 is TGTGCCAGCAGTCCTCCACCGGGACAGGGTGGCGAGCAGTACTTC.

The chain recombines TRBV6-1 with TRBJ1-3; perhaps TRBD1 as D (5 bases). The CDR3 loop spans 16 amino acids. Germline V CDR1 and CDR2: MNHNS, SASEGT. V shed 2 bases and J shed 5 bases, with 16 bases lying between them. CDR3 region: CASSERSRVGRNTIYF. The DNA for the CDR3 is TGTGCCAGCAGTGAAAGGTCCAGGGTCGGTCGAAACACCATATATTTT.

This clone has just one count. This sequence joins TRBV27 and TRBJ2-1; 11 nucleotides align to TRBD2. The ends lost 5 bases at V and 7 bases at J; junction bases unmatched: 7. Looked up from germline, CDR1 is MNHEY and CDR2 is SMNVEV (reference sequence). The CDR3 covers 15 residues. The CDR3, as DNA: TGTGCCAGCAGTGCCCTAGCGGGAGGCGAGAATGAGCAGTTCTTC. Protein: CASSALAGGENEQFF.

The count of this clone is one. This sequence joins TRBV4-1 and TRBJ2-3; the D is unclear. The germline gives CDR1 MGHRA, CDR2 YSYEKL. This CDR3 spans 12 amino acids. The V end lost 4 bases, the J end lost 5 bases, and 7 bases lay between the germline ends. This CDR3 is CASSPALDTQYF. The CDR3 bases are TGCGCCAGCAGCCCTGCTTTAGATACGCAGTATTTT.

The chain recombines TRBV5-1 with TRBJ2-2; D remains ambiguous. CDR3 length: 13 residues. From germline, CDR1 is SGHRS and CDR2 YFSETQ. The V and J ends lost 7 bases and 3 bases respectively, with 10 bases between them. DNA for the CDR3: TGCGCCAGCGGTCACAGAGACACCGGGGAGCTGTTTTTT. Amino acid sequence: CASGHRDTGELFF.

The V gene is TRBV11-2, the J gene TRBJ2-5, with 9 bases fitting TRBD1. With 4 bases clipped from V and 10 bases from J, the junction kept 1 base outside the gene matches. From germline, CDR1 is SGHAT and CDR2 FQNNGV. The CDR3 is 11 residues long. CDR3 DNA sequence: TGTGCCAGCAGCTGGGGACAGGGCCAGTACTTC. Amino acid sequence: CASSWGQGQYF.

The rearrangement links TRBV30 to TRBJ1-6; D call uncertain. The CDR3 extends over 14 amino acids. Germline lookup yields CDR1 GTSNPN and CDR2 SVGIG (reference sequence). Trimming took off 2 bases at V and 14 bases at J, with 19 bases between the two ends. CDR3 protein: CAWSLGPNRPSLHF. The CDR3 DNA reads TGTGCCTGGAGTTTAGGGCCCAACCGGCCCTCCCTCCACTTT.

This chain joins TRBV6-5 and TRBJ1-4; no definite D call. Germline assignment: CDR1 MNHEY and CDR2 SVGAGI. The CDR3 is 13 residues long. Trimming pared 10 bases from V and 8 bases from J, leaving 17 bases between. CDR3 sequence: CATRDENREKLFF. CDR3 DNA sequence: TGTGCCACGAGAGATGAGAACCGGGAAAAACTGTTTTTT.

In this sample, this clone turned up once. The chain joins TRBV29-1 to TRBJ2-3; D not resolved. The CDR3 runs to 14 residues. Germline loops: CDR1 SQVTM, CDR2 ANQGSEA. With 2 bases removed from V and 0 bases from J, the gap between germline ends came to 9 bases. This chain's CDR3 is CSVELVGSTDTQYF. In DNA form, the CDR3 reads TGCAGCGTTGAACTGGTAGGAAGCACAGATACGCAGTATTTT.

The J gene is TRBJ2-3, the V gene TRBV7-9; D gene uncertain. Germline CDR1 reads SEHNR; CDR2 reads FQNEAQ (reference sequence). The CDR3 runs to 18 residues. V shed 6 bases and J shed 0 bases, with 22 bases lying between them. CDR3 nucleotides: TGTGCCAGCAGTCGACTCCACCCAGCGTCAACTAGCACAGATACGCAGTATTTT. This codes for CASSRLHPASTSTDTQYF.

This chain links TRBV6-1 with TRBJ2-7; 12 nucleotides agree with TRBD2. J lost 2 bases, V lost 6 bases, and 5 bases had no gene match. The CDR3 spans 15 residues. The germline V gene has CDR1 MNHNS and CDR2 SASEGT. The CDR3, as DNA: TGTGCCAGCAGGAATCTAGCGGGAGGGACCTACGAGCAGTACTTC. Its translation is CASRNLAGGTYEQYF.

The V and J genes are TRBV10-1 and TRBJ1-4; 9 bases match TRBD1. V dropped 2 bases and J dropped 4; count of bases not matched to a gene: 14. The CDR3 has 19 residues. CDR1 is WNHNN, CDR2 SYGVQD, per germline (reference sequence). DNA for the CDR3: TGCGCCAGCAGTGAGGAACAAGGGACAGGGATGAAAAATAATGAAAAACTGTTTTTT. It yields the protein CASSEEQGTGMKNNEKLFF.

The rearrangement uses TRBV2 and TRBJ1-2; no clear D. CDR1 is SNHLY and CDR2 is FYNNEI in the germline V gene. V shed 0 bases and J shed 5 bases, with 13 bases lying between them. The CDR3 totals 15 residues. CDR3 protein: CASSEAYVALYGYTF. The CDR3 DNA is TGTGCCAGCAGTGAAGCTTATGTGGCCTTATATGGCTACACCTTC.

CDR3 coding DNA: TGTGCCAGCAGCTTAGAACGGTCTGGGAATGAGCAGTTCTTC. Translation gives CASSLERSGNEQFF. The chain uses TRBV7-2 and TRBJ2-1; D not certain. Trimming pared 1 base from V and 7 bases from J, leaving 11 bases between. CDR1 is SGHTA and CDR2 is FQGNSA in the germline V gene. This CDR3 region has 14 residues.

V usage is TRBV28 and J usage is TRBJ1-4; D gene unclear. Germline V CDR1 and CDR2: MDHEN, SYDVKM. The CDR3 runs to 13 residues. V gave up 8 bases and J gave up 6 bases, with 13 bases separating them. CDR3 loop: CASQDSSDEKLFF. CDR3 DNA sequence: TGTGCCAGCCAGGATTCTTCAGATGAAAAACTGTTTTTT.

The chain uses TRBV19 and TRBJ2-5; 7 bases match TRBD2. The CDR3 runs 16 residues. Losses at the gene ends were 1 base for V and 3 bases for J; bases not matched to a gene: 8. Germline V CDR1 and CDR2: LNHDA, SQIVND (reference sequence). The CDR3 nucleotides read TGTGCCAGTAGTATAGTCGGGGGAGGGCCTGAAGAGACCCAGTACTTC. It specifies CASSIVGGGPEETQYF. The whole variable domain, filled in from reference TRBV19 and TRBJ2-5, reads DGGITQSPKYLFRKEGQNVTLSCEQNLNHDAMYWYRQDPGQGLRLIYYSQIVNDFQKGDIAEGYSVSREKKESFPLTVTSAQKNPTAFYLCASSIVGGGPEETQYFGPGTRLLVL.

The rearrangement links TRBV11-2 to TRBJ2-1; D perhaps matches TRBD1 (5 bases). V was clipped by 5 bases and J by 0 bases, with 20 bases between them. Per the germline V gene, CDR1 is SGHAT and CDR2 is FQNNGV. The CDR3 covers 18 residues. The chain's CDR3 is CASSPRLVSRGSYNEQFF. CDR3 bases: TGTGCCAGCAGCCCCCGGCTAGTAAGTAGGGGCTCCTACAATGAGCAGTTCTTC. Using reference TRBV11-2 and TRBJ2-1 for the parts outside the CDR3, the full variable domain is EAGVAQSPRYKIIEKRQSVAFWCNPISGHATLYWYQQILGQGPKLLIQFQNNGVVDDSQLPKDRFSAERLKGVDSTLKIQPAKLEDSAVYLCASSPRLVSRGSYNEQFFGPGTRLTVL.

About this clone: Other nucleotide sequences from this sample produce the same CDR3. The genes are TRBV5-6 and TRBJ2-3; no firm D call. This CDR3 spans 13 amino acids. Germline CDR1 SGHDT, CDR2 YYEEEE. Between the trimmed V and J ends, which lost 3 bases and 1 base, there was a span of 6 bases. The CDR3 protein is CASSSSGTDTQYF. CDR3 nucleotides: TGTGCCAGCAGCTCGAGCGGCACAGATACGCAGTATTTT.

J is TRBJ2-5 and V is TRBV30; 9 bases match TRBD2. CDR3 length: 14 residues. V shed 0 bases and J 4 bases; nucleotides not matched to a gene: 3. CDR1 and CDR2 (germline): GTSNPN, SVGIG (reference sequence). The CDR3 DNA follows: TGTGCCTGGAGTGTAATGCGGGGGGGAGAGACCCAGTACTTC. It is translated as CAWSVMRGGETQYF. The variable domain in full, completed from reference TRBV30 and TRBJ2-5, reads SQTIHQWPATLVQPVGSPLSLECTVEGTSNPNLYWYRQAAGRGLQLLFYSVGIGQISSEVPQNLSASRPQDRQFILSSKKLLLSDSGFYLCAWSVMRGGETQYFGPGTRLLVL.

The rearrangement links TRBV2 to TRBJ2-3, with no clear D. The V gene's germline CDR1 is SNHLY and CDR2 FYNNEI. The CDR3 is 12 amino acids. V lost 7 bases and J 4 bases, leaving 9 bases between the germline ends. CDR3: CASKVQSDTQYF. CDR3 nucleotide sequence: TGTGCCAGCAAGGTCCAGTCAGATACGCAGTATTTT. The entire variable domain, with the rest obtained from reference TRBV2 and TRBJ2-3, is as follows: EPEVTQTPSHQVTQMGQEVILRCVPISNHLYFYWYRQILGQKVEFLVSFYNNEISEKSEIFDDQFSVERPDGSNFTLKIRSTKLEDSAMYFCASKVQSDTQYFGPGTRLTVL.